What follows are 11 T cell receptor beta chains derived from one specimen sequenced in a study of T cell repertoires in cytomegalovirus infection (dated by TCRdb to about 2019). TCRdb lists the instrument as Illumina HiSeq 1500. TCRdb reran the public reads through fastp at Q25 and MiXCR, keeping productive beta chains. Rows are unified per CDR3 protein, each entry keeping the most common DNA and genes. The table for this sample lists 350,000 to 550,000 distinct CDR3 sequences; roughly 30% of them were counted only once. The leading ten clones occupy 12% to 15% of the sample. The sequencing sample was made of PBMCs. Receptor source: a human donor in good health (CMV status not recorded). Some clones in this sample may be carry-over from other donors' samples.

The chain links TRBV6-2 or TRBV6-3 to TRBJ2-2; 16 bases map to TRBD2. V lost 6 bases, J lost 10 bases, and 5 bases stayed unmatched. CDR1 and CDR2 (germline): MNHEY, SVGEGT. The CDR3 has 15 amino acids. The CDR3 loop reads CASRKGLAGGLELFF. The CDR3 coding sequence is TGTGCCAGCAGGAAGGGACTAGCGGGGGGGCTGGAGCTGTTTTTT.

In regard to this clonotype: One end of the junction is discordant with germline, which a read error may explain. In nucleotides, the CDR3 is TGTGCCAGCAGCTTAAACCCTAGCGGGGGGGCCAGAGATACGCCGTATTTT. It encodes CASSLNPSGGARDTPYF. The V gene is TRBV7-2, the J gene TRBJ2-3, with 12 bases matching TRBD2. The CDR3 is 17 residues long. Germline V gene sequence: CDR1 SGHTA, CDR2 FQGNSA.

The chain has TRBV7-6 and TRBJ2-1, with 10 bases identical to TRBD1. The J segment lost 5 bases and the V segment lost 8 bases, leaving 3 bases of the junction unmatched. The CDR3 length is 13 residues. Germline loops: CDR1 SGHVS, CDR2 FNYEAQ. DNA of the CDR3: TGTGCCAGCGGGGACAGGGGACACAATGAGCAGTTCTTC. Residues: CASGDRGHNEQFF. The full variable domain, rest sourced from reference TRBV7-6 and TRBJ2-1, is GAGVSQSPRYKVTKRGQDVALRCDPISGHVSLYWYRQALGQGPEFLTYFNYEAQQDKSGLPNDRFSAERPEGSISTLTIQRTEQRDSAMYRCASGDRGHNEQFFGPGTRLTVL.

This clonotype came up many times. V gene TRBV7-2 combines with J gene TRBJ2-5, with 8 bases matching TRBD2. The trim removed 5 bases at V and 6 bases at J, leaving 11 bases unmatched. There are 15 residues in the CDR3. Germline-derived CDR1 and CDR2 are SGHTA and FQGNSA. The CDR3 loop is CASSRRVAGRQTQYF. As DNA, the CDR3 is TGTGCCAGCAGCCGTCGAGTAGCGGGGAGACAGACCCAGTACTTC.

This clonotype was observed at least ten times. The rearrangement links TRBV6-1 to TRBJ2-3; 13 bases fit TRBD2. The CDR3 totals 16 residues. Germline values: CDR1 MNHNS, CDR2 SASEGT. J lost 5 bases, V lost 6 bases, and 8 bases had no gene match. CDR3 DNA sequence: TGTGCCAGCAGGACACTAGCGGGGGGGCCGGGAGATACGCAGTATTTT. This codes for CASRTLAGGPGDTQYF.

This clonotype was seen only a few times. V usage is TRBV20-1 and J usage is TRBJ2-2; D is perhaps TRBD1 (6 bases). The germline gives CDR1 DFQATT, CDR2 SNEGSKA (reference sequence). The CDR3 has 16 residues. V dropped 5 bases and J dropped 7 bases, with 23 bases sitting between them. CDR3 nucleotides: TGCAGTGCTGGGCCCGACAGGACGATTCTGCTCGGGGAGCTGTTTTTT. Translated: CSAGPDRTILLGELFF.

CDR3 protein: CASSGPTGNYNEQFF. The CDR3 DNA reads as TGTGCCAGCAGTGGCCCCACAGGGAACTACAATGAGCAGTTCTTC. The rearrangement links TRBV14 to TRBJ2-1, with D possibly being TRBD1 (6 bases). CDR1 and CDR2 (germline): SGHDN, FVKESK. The CDR3 has 15 residues. V was clipped by 6 bases and J by 3 bases, with 15 bases between them.

J is TRBJ2-7 and V is TRBV19; D not resolved. Germline V gene sequence: CDR1 LNHDA, CDR2 SQIVND (reference sequence). The ends were cut back, 3 bases at V and 2 bases at J, with 14 bases in the middle. CDR3 length: 15 residues. CDR3 DNA sequence: TGTGCCAGTAGTATTTTTGGCGGACCGGCCTACGAGCAGTACTTC. Amino acids: CASSIFGGPAYEQYF.

This clonotype was seen repeatedly, ten times or more. V and J are TRBV7-2 and TRBJ2-7; unclear D gene. Looked up from germline, CDR1 is SGHTA and CDR2 is FQGNSA. Trimming removed 5 bases from V and 5 bases from J, with 10 bases in between. There are 12 residues in the CDR3. CDR3 protein: CASSPNSNEQYF. The DNA of the CDR3 is TGTGCCAGCAGCCCTAACAGCAACGAGCAGTACTTC.

A remark on this clonotype: A much larger clone differs from this one at a single base, so this may be a read error. Since the CDR3 does not end with the conserved phenylalanine or tryptophan, this likely comes from a read error. The chain carries TRBV7-3 and TRBJ2-3; D remains ambiguous. V was cut by 0 bases and J by 4 bases, with 5 bases left in between. This CDR3 is built from 13 residues. The germline V gene encodes CDR1 SGHTA and CDR2 FQGTGA. The CDR3 region has the DNA TGTGCCAGCAGCTTAACGGTCTCAGATACGCAGTATTGT. Translation gives CASSLTVSDTQYC.

This clonotype showed up just a few times. This sequence joins TRBV6-1 and TRBJ2-3, with unresolved D. Trimming shortened V by 5 bases and J by 1 base, and 13 bases separated the two germline ends. CDR1 and CDR2 (germline): MNHNS, SASEGT. This CDR3 has 15 residues. CDR3 loop: CASSPTGVGTDTQYF. The CDR3 coding sequence is TGTGCCAGCAGTCCAACTGGCGTGGGCACAGATACGCAGTATTTT.